Sequencing of this T cell receptor beta chain was carried out in a study of tumor and adjacent non-tumor tissue in lung cancer. Study details: About 4.17 million productive TCRbeta reads were obtained per sample on average.

TCRbeta libraries were built with three rounds of nested PCR, modified from ARM-PCR. In TCRdb, the multiplex PCR reads were re-called with MiXCR into one record per CDR3 protein. The table shows just over 200,000 distinct CDR3 sequences, with 70% to 75% occurring only once. The template was RNA from unsorted bulk tissue. Turning to this clonotype: One junction end does not reproduce the germline sequence, and a read error may be involved.

CDR1 and CDR2 from the germline V gene are LGHNA and YNFKEQ. The CDR3 extends over 15 amino acids. The specimen was lung tumor tissue. V and J are TRBV4-2 and TRBJ2-3, with D maybe TRBD1 (6 bases). This TCR derives from a man aged 55 to 70 with non-small cell lung cancer. CDR3 in amino acids: CASSPDFPRTDTQYF. The CDR3, as DNA: TGTGCCAGCAGCCCAGATTTTCCGAGGACAGATACGCAATATTTT.